This entry features one T cell receptor beta chain sequence. Its antigen remains unidentified. This PCR relied on a set of 60 Vbeta primers and 13 Jbeta primers. Method: immunoSEQ multiplex PCR; TCRdb's copy keeps in-frame clones and lacks some. The table for this sample gives about 150,000 clones. The sample belongs to a study of cytomegalovirus exposure and HLA in healthy donors. Study findings and constraints: Rarity marked most TCR sequences, yet some public TCRs occurred in many donors. Reported results showed that the classifier diagnosed cytomegalovirus status with high specificity and sensitivity. Sequences of the TCR beta chain were said to predict the HLA-A and HLA-B alleles of most subjects accurately.

Sequencing used PBMCs. This TCR was recovered from a woman between 50 and 59 years old in good health and CMV-seronegative.

As DNA, the CDR3 is TGTGCCAGCAGTGCCACAGGAAACACCATATATTTT. This codes for CASSATGNTIYF. This sequence joins TRBV6-1 and TRBJ1-3; D unresolved. This CDR3 spans 12 amino acids. CDR1 and CDR2 (germline): MNHNS, SASEGT. With 4 bases removed from V and 4 bases from J, the gap between germline ends came to 5 bases.